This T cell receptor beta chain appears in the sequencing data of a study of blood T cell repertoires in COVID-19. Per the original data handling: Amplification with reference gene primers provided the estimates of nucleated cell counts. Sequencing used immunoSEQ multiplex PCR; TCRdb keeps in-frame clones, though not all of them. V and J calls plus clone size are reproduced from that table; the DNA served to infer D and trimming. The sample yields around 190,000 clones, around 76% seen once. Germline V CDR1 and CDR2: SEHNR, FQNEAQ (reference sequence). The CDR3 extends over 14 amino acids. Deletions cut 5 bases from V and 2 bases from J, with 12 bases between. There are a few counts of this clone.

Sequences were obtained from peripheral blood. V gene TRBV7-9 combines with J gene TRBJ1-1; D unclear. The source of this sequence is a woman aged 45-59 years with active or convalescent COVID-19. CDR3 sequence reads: CASSPGVLNTEAFF. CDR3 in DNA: TGTGCCAGCAGCCCCGGTGTCCTCAACACTGAAGCTTTCTTT.